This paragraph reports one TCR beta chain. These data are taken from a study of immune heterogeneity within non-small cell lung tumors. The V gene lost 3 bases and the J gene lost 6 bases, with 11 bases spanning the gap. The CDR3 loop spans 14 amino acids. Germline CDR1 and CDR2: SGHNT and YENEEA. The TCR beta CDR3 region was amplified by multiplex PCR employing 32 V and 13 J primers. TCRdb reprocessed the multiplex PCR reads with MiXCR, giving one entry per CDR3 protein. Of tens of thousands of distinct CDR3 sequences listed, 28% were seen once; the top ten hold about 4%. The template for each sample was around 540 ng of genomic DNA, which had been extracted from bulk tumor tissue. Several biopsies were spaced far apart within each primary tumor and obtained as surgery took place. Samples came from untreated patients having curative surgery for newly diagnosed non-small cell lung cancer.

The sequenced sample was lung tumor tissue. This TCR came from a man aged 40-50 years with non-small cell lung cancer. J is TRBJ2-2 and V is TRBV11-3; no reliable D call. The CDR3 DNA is TGTGCCAGCAGCTTCGGTTTAGCTCCCGGGGAGCTGTTTTTT. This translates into CASSFGLAPGELFF.